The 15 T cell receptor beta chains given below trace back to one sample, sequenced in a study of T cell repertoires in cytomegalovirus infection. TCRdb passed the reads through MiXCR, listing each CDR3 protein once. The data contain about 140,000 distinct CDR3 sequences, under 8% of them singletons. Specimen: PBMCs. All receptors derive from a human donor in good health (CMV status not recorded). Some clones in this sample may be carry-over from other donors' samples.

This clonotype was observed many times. CDR3 region: CASSRSGSWEETQYF. The CDR3 DNA reads as TGTGCCAGCAGCAGATCCGGGTCCTGGGAGGAGACCCAGTACTTC. V is TRBV7-2 and J is TRBJ2-5; D is perhaps TRBD2 (5 bases). The CDR3 is 15 residues long. Germline CDR1 is SGHTA and CDR2 is FQGNSA. Trimming stripped 5 bases from V and 5 bases from J, with 18 bases between.

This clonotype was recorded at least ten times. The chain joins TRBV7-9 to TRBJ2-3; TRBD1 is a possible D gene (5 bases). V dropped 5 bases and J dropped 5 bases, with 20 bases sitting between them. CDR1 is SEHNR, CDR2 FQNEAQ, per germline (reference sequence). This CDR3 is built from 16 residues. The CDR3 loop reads CASSTRTGPALDTQYF. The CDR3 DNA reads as TGTGCCAGCAGCACCCGTACAGGCCCGGCACTAGATACGCAGTATTTT.

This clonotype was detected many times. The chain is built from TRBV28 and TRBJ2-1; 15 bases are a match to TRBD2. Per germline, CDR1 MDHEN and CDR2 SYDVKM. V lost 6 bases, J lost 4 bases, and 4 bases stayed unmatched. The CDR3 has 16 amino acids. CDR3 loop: CASREGLAGGYNEQFF. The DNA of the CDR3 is TGTGCCAGCAGGGAGGGACTAGCGGGGGGTTACAATGAGCAGTTCTTC.

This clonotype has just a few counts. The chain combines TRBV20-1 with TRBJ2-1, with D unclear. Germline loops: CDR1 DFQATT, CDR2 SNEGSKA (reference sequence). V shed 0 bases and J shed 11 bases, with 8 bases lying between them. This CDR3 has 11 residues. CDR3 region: CSARDSVKQFF. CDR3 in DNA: TGCAGTGCTAGAGATTCCGTGAAGCAGTTCTTC.

The CDR3 here is CASRWGRTEAFF. CDR3 coding DNA: TGTGCCAGCAGGTGGGGTCGGACTGAAGCTTTCTTT. This chain connects TRBV28 to TRBJ1-1, with D unresolved. V lost 6 bases, J lost 5 bases, and 10 bases lay in between. Germline V gene data show CDR1 as MDHEN and CDR2 as SYDVKM. This CDR3 region has 12 residues. Combining the CDR3 with reference TRBV28 and TRBJ1-1 gives the whole variable domain DVKVTQSSRYLVKRTGEKVFLECVQDMDHENMFWYRQDPGLGLRLIYFSYDVKMKEKGDIPEGYSVSREKKERFSLILESASTNQTSMYLCASRWGRTEAFFGQGTRLTVV.

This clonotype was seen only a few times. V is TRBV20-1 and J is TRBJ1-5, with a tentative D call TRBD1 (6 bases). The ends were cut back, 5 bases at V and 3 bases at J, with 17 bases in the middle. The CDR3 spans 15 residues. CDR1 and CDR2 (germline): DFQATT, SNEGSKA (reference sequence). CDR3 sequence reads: CSARNRAPNNQPQHF. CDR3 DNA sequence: TGCAGTGCTCGCAACAGGGCCCCTAACAATCAGCCCCAGCATTTT.

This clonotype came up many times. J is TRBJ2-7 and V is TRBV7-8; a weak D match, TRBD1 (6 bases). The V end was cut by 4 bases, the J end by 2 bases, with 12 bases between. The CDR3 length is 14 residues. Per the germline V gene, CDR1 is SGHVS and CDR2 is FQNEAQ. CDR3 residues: CASSWAGAAYEQYF. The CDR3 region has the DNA TGTGCCAGCAGCTGGGCAGGGGCGGCCTACGAGCAGTACTTC.

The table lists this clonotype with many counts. CDR3 region: CASSLGRSYEQYF. DNA of the CDR3: TGTGCCAGCAGCTTAGGGCGGTCCTACGAGCAGTACTTC. The chain has TRBV7-2 and TRBJ2-7, with D hard to call. The length of the CDR3 is 13 residues. Between the trimmed V and J ends, which lost 1 base and 1 base, there was a span of 5 bases. Germline V gene sequence: CDR1 SGHTA, CDR2 FQGNSA.

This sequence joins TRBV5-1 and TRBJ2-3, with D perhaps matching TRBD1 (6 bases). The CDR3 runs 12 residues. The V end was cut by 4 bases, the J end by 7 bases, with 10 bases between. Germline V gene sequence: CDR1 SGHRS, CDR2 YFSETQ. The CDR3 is CASSPGAYTQYF. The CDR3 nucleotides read TGCGCCAGCAGCCCAGGGGCTTATACGCAGTATTTT.

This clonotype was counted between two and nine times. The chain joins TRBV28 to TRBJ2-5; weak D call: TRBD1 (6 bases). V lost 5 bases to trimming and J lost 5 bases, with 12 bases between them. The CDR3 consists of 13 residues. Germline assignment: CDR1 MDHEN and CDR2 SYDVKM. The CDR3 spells CASSPTGTETQYF. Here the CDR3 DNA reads TGTGCCAGCAGTCCCACAGGGACGGAGACCCAGTACTTC.

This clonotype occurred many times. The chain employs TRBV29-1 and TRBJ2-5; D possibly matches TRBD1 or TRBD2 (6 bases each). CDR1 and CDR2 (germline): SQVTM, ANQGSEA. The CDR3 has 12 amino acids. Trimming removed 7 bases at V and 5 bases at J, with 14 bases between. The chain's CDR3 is CSATGAGETQYF. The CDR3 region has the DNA TGCAGCGCCACGGGGGCGGGGGAGACCCAGTACTTC.

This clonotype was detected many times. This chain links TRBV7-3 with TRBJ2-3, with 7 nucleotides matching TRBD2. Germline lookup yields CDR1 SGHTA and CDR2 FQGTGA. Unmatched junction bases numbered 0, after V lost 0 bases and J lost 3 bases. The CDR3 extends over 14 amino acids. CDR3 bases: TGTGCCAGCAGCTTAACGCGGGGGACAGATACGCAGTATTTT. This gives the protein CASSLTRGTDTQYF.

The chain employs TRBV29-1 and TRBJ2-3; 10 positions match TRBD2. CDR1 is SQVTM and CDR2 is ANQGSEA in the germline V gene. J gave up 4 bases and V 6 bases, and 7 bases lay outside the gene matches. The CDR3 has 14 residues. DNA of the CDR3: TGCAGCGTGGCCAGCGGGGGGGCGGCAGATACGCAGTATTTT. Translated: CSVASGGAADTQYF.

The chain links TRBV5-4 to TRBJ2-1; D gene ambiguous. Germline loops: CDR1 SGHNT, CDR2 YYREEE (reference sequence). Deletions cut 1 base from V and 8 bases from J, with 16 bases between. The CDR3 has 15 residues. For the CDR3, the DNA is TGTGCCAGCAGCTTGATGGCAGGCGGTATCGATGAGCAGTTCTTC. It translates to CASSLMAGGIDEQFF. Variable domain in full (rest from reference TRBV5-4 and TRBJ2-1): ETGVTQSPTHLIKTRGQQVTLRCSSQSGHNTVSWYQQALGQGPQFIFQYYREEENGRGNFPPRFSGLQFPNYSSELNVNALELDDSALYLCASSLMAGGIDEQFFGPGTRLTVL.

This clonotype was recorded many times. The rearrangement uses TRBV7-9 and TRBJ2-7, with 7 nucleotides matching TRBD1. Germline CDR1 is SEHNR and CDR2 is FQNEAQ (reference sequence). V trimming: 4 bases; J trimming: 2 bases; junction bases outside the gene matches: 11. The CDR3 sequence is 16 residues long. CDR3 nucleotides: TGTGCCAGCAGCTCTTTCCTCGACAGGGCAACCTACGAGCAGTACTTC. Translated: CASSSFLDRATYEQYF.